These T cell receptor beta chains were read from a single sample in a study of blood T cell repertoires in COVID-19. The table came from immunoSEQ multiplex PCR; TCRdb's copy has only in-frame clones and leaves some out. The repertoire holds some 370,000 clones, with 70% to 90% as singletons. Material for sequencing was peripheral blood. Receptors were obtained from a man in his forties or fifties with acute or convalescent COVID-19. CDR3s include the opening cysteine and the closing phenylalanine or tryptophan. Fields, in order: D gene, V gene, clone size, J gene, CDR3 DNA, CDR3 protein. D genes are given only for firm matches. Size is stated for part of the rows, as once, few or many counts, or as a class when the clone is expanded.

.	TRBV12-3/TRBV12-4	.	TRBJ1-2	TGTGCCAGCAGGAGCCGGGACATTAGGGGCTACACCTTC	CASRSRDIRGYTF
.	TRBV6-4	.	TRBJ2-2	TGTGCCAGCAGTGACACCGGGGATAGCACCGGGGAGCTGTTTTTT	CASSDTGDSTGELFF
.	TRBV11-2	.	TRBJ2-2	TGTGCCAGCAGCACCAGGGGTAGCGGGTATGACACCGGGGAGCTGTTTTTT	CASSTRGSGYDTGELFF
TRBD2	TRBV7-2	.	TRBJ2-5	TGTGCCAGCAGCCCGAGGTCAGCGGGAGGGCAAGAGACCCAGTACTTC	CASSPRSAGGQETQYF
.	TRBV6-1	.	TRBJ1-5	TGTGCCAGCAGTGAACAGGGTAATCAGCCCCAGCATTTT	CASSEQGNQPQHF
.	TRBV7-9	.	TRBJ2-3	TGTGCCAGCAGCTTAGCTTCCATCACAGATACGCAGTATTTT	CASSLASITDTQYF
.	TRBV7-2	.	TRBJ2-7	TGTGCCAGCAGCGTGGCTTGGACTAAAGCCTACGAGCAGTACTTC	CASSVAWTKAYEQYF
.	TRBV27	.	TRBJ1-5	TGTGCCAGCAGTCTCACAGGAAGCAATCAGCCCCAGCATTTT	CASSLTGSNQPQHF
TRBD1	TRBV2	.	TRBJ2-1	TGTGCCAGCAGTCTTGGGACAGCCTACAATGAGCAGTTCTTC	CASSLGTAYNEQFF
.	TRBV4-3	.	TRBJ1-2	TGCGCCAGCAGCCTAGGAGGACAGTCTTTGAGCTACACCTTC	CASSLGGQSLSYTF
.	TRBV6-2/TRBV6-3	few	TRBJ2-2	TGTGCCAGCAGTTACTCACTAGAAAGCGGGGAGCTGTTTTTT	CASSYSLESGELFF
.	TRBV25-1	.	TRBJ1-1	TGTGCCAGCAGTGCAAATTTGAACACTGAAGCTTTCTTT	CASSANLNTEAFF
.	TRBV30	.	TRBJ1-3	TGTGCCTGGGCCGCTATACGAGGCTCTGGAAACACCATATATTTT	CAWAAIRGSGNTIYF
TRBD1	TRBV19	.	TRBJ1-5	TGTGCCAGTAGTGTAACAGGGGCAGGCAATCAGCCCCAGCATTTT	CASSVTGAGNQPQHF
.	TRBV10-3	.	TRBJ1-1	TGTGCCATCAGTGAGCCCAGTGGGGGCTGGACTGAAGCTTTCTTT	CAISEPSGGWTEAFF
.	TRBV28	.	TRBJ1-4	TGTGCCAGCAGTTTATTCGTATATCAGGGAAAACTGTTTTTT	CASSLFVYQGKLFF
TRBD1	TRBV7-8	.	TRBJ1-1	TGTGCCAGCAGCTTAAACAGGGGGCGGGATACTGAAGCTTTCTTT	CASSLNRGRDTEAFF
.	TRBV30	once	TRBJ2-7	TGTGCCTGGAGTGTATTGAGGGACTACGAGCAGTACTTC	CAWSVLRDYEQYF
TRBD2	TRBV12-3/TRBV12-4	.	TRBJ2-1	TGTGCCAGCAGTGGACTAGGCAATGAGCAGTTCTTC	CASSGLGNEQFF
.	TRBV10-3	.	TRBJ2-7	TGTGCCATCAGTACCCGGGGGTCCTACGAGCAGTACTTC	CAISTRGSYEQYF
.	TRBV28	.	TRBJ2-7	TGTGCCAGCAGTCCCCTCCCCCGGGCCTACGAGCAGTACTTC	CASSPLPRAYEQYF
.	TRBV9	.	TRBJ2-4	TGTGCCAGCAGCGTAGATGACGGGGGGCTATACAAAAACATTCAGTACTTC	CASSVDDGGLYKNIQYF
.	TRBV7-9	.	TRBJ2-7	TGTGCCAGCAGCAACGACTGGGTTTTCTACGAGCAGTACTTC	CASSNDWVFYEQYF
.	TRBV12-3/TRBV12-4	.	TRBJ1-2	TGTGCCAGCAGTTTTGGGGTCAGGGGTGGCTACACCTTC	CASSFGVRGGYTF
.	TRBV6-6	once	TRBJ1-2	TGTGCCAGCAGTTACTCGACTAGAGGGAATCGACGTGGCTACACCTTC	CASSYSTRGNRRGYTF
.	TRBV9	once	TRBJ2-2	TGTGCCAGCAGTCCTAGCACCGGGGATCTGTTTTTT	CASSPSTGDLFF
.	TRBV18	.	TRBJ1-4	TGTGCCAGCTCATCAGCCAGGGATGAAAAACTGTTTTTT	CASSSARDEKLFF
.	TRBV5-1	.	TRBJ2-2	TGCGCCAGCAGCTTGGATTGGACAGACACCGGGGAGCTGTTTTTT	CASSLDWTDTGELFF
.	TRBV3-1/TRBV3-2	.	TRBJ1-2	TGTGCCAGCAGCCCCTCCTCGTATGGCTACACCTTC	CASSPSSYGYTF
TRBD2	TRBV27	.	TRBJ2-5	TGTGCCAGCAGCCGTCAAAGGGCGCGGGGGGTAGGCAGTGATCAAGAGACCCAGTACTTC	CASSRQRARGVGSDQETQYF
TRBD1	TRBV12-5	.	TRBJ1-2	TGTGCTAGTGGTTGGGTTCAGGGACAGGGGGCGCAAGGGGTTGGCTACACCTTC	CASGWVQGQGAQGVGYTF
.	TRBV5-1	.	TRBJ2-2	TGCGCCAGCCCGACGGGAACCGGGGAGCTGTTTTTT	CASPTGTGELFF
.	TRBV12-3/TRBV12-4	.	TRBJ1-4	TGTGCCAGCAGTTTAAACAGGGATGAAAAACTGTTTTTT	CASSLNRDEKLFF
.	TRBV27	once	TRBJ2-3	TGTGCCAGCAGTTTATTAGTCCCTAGCACAGATACGCAGTATTTT	CASSLLVPSTDTQYF
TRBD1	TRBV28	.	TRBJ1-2	TGTGCCAGCAGTGCACCTCCGGGACAGCGTGGCTACACCTTC	CASSAPPGQRGYTF
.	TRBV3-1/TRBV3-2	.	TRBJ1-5	TGTGCCAGCAGCCAAGGCACAGGGAGCAATCAGCCCCAGCATTTT	CASSQGTGSNQPQHF
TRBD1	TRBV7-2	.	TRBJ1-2	TGTGCCAGCAGCCCCCGACAGGGGGGTTGGGGCTACACCTTC	CASSPRQGGWGYTF
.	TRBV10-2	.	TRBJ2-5	TGCGCCAGCAGTGTGCGGGCGGTGCGAGAGACCCAGTACTTC	CASSVRAVRETQYF
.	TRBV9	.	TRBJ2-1	TGTGCCAGCAGCTCGACAGAGAGCCCCTACAATGAGCAGTTCTTC	CASSSTESPYNEQFF
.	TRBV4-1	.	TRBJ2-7	TGCGCCAGCAGCCAAGACAGGGGGGCCTACGAGCAGTACTTC	CASSQDRGAYEQYF
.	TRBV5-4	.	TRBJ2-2	TGTGCCAGCAGCTTGATGACTGGGGGACTTGACGGGGAGCTGTTTTTT	CASSLMTGGLDGELFF
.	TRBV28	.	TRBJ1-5	TGTGCCAGCAGTTTTCCACAGCCCCAGCATTTT	CASSFPQPQHF
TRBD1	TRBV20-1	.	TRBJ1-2	TGCAGTGCTAGTAACATTGGGACAGGGTATAACTATGGCTACACCTTC	CSASNIGTGYNYGYTF
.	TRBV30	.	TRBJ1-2	TGTGCCTGGACTCGCGGGAACTATGGCTACACCTTC	CAWTRGNYGYTF
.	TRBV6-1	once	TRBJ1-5	TGTGCCAGCAGTGAAGCGCGCAGGAGCAATCAGCCCCAGCATTTT	CASSEARRSNQPQHF
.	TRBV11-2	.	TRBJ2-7	TGTGCCAGCAGCTTAGAAAGTGGCGGTTCCTCCTACGAGCAGTACTTC	CASSLESGGSSYEQYF
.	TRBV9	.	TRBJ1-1	TGTGCCAGCAGCACCAGTCCAAACACTGAAGCTTTCTTT	CASSTSPNTEAFF
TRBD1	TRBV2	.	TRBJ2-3	TGTGCCAGCTCCCTCAGGAGGGACAGGGGGCCAGATACGCAGTATTTT	CASSLRRDRGPDTQYF
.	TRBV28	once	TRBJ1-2	TGTGCCAGCAGTATCAGGGCTAACTATGGCTACACCTTC	CASSIRANYGYTF
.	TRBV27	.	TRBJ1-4	TGTGCCAGCAGTTTATGGGGAGGGGTAGGCGAAAAACTGTTTTTT	CASSLWGGVGEKLFF
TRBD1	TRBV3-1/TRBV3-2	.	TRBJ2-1	TGTGCCAGCAGCGGAGGACAGGGGGGTCCTGGCTATTACAATGAGCAGTTCTTC	CASSGGQGGPGYYNEQFF
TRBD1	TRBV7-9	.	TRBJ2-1	TGTGCCAGCAGCCCGGGGACAGGGGGCACCTACAATGAGCAGTTCTTC	CASSPGTGGTYNEQFF
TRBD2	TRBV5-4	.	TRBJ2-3	TGTGCCAGCAGCTTGCTAGCGGGGGGGCGAAGCACAGATACGCAGTATTTT	CASSLLAGGRSTDTQYF